The source of this TCR beta chain is a study of regulatory T cells in long-lasting Graves disease. Trimming removed 1 base at V and 6 bases at J, with 18 bases between. The CDR3 consists of 16 residues. This clonotype was recorded many times. Assembly of TCR beta libraries relied on iRepertoire HTBI primers together with Arm-PCR of CDR3 regions. In TCRdb, the multiplex PCR reads were re-called with MiXCR into one record per CDR3 protein. This sample carries some 330,000 distinct CDR3 sequences, 23% of them seen once, and the ten largest clones take about 29%. Time point of the sample: persistent/refractory GD, antithyroid drugs over 5 years with positive TRAb. PBMC RNA served as the TCR library source.

This clonotype originated in a woman between 40 and 50 years old with Graves disease. The material was peripheral blood mononuclear cells (PBMCs), obtained when the disease was refractory, from a patient treated with antithyroid drugs. This chain connects TRBV12-3 or TRBV12-4 to TRBJ2-5; perhaps TRBD1 as D (5 bases). CDR3 amino acids: CASSLGAGQGKKTQYF. The DNA for the CDR3 is TGTGCCAGCAGTTTAGGGGCAGGGCAGGGTAAAAAGACCCAGTACTTC.